This TCR beta chain was retrieved from a study of blood T cells in healthy people across ages. Germline V gives CDR1 KGHSH, CDR2 LQKENI. This CDR3 has 15 residues. Each sample gave at least 6.5 million isolated PBMCs. The study, taken as a whole, reports: The study regarded diversity estimates from one million T cells as underestimates. Compared with aged donors, long-lived donors showed fewer expanded clones, suggesting selection.

With respect to this clonotype: The antigen is undetermined. A read error may account for a junction end that differs from germline.

Primers used in a second PCR of about 7 to 12 cycles were a sample-barcoded 5' primer and a J-beta primer mix. TCRdb re-derived calls from the 5' RACE reads in MiXCR, one entry per CDR3 protein. The sample lists 850,000 to 1,000,000 distinct CDR3 sequences, 48% seen once, with around an eighth in the top ten. Sequencing input: blood. This chain uses TRBV18 with TRBJ2-6; 7 bases match TRBD1. This clonotype was obtained from a man younger than 40 in good health. The DNA of the CDR3 is TGTGCCAGCTCAGCAACAGGGGCTGGGGCCAATGTCCTGACTTTC. This encodes CASSATGAGANVLTF.